The T cell receptor (beta chain) under discussion was sequenced for a study of control samples from healthy donors and cancer patients. Sequencing used immunoSEQ multiplex PCR; TCRdb keeps in-frame clones, though not all of them. The data contain some 120,000 clones, roughly 90% of them singletons. V gave up 1 base and J gave up 3 bases, with 10 bases separating them. CDR3 length: 15 amino acids. Germline V gives CDR1 SGHRS, CDR2 YFSETQ. The chain recombines TRBV5-1 with TRBJ1-4; tentative D call: TRBD1 (6 bases). The clonotype comes from a young man in good health. Sequenced input: blood. In DNA form, the CDR3 reads TGCGCCAGCAGCTTGTGGGGGCAGCCTAATGAAAAACTGTTTTTT. Its translation: CASSLWGQPNEKLFF.